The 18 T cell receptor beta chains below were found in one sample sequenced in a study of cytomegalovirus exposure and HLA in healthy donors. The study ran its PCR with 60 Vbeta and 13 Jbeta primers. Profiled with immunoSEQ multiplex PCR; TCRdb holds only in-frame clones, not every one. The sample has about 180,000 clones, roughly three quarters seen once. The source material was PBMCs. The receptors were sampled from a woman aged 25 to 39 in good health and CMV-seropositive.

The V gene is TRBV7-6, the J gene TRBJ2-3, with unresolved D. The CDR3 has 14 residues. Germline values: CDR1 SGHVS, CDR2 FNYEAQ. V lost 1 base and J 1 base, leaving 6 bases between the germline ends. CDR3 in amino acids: CASSLGPGTDTQYF. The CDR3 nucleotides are TGTGCCAGCAGCTTAGGGCCAGGCACAGATACGCAGTATTTT. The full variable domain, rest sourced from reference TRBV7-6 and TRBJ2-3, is GAGVSQSPRYKVTKRGQDVALRCDPISGHVSLYWYRQALGQGPEFLTYFNYEAQQDKSGLPNDRFSAERPEGSISTLTIQRTEQRDSAMYRCASSLGPGTDTQYFGPGTRLTVL.

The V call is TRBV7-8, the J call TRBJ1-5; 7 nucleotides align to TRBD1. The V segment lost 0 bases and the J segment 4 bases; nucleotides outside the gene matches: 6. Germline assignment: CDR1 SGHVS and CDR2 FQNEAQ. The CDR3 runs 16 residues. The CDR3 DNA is TGTGCCAGCAGCTTAGCTTCAGGGGGAGGAAATCAGCCCCAGCATTTT. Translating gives CASSLASGGGNQPQHF. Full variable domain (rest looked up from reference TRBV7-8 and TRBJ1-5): GAGVSQSPRYKVAKRGQDVALRCDPISGHVSLFWYQQALGQGPEFLTYFQNEAQLDKSGLPSDRFFAERPEGSVSTLKIQRTQQEDSAVYLCASSLASGGGNQPQHFGDGTRLSIL.

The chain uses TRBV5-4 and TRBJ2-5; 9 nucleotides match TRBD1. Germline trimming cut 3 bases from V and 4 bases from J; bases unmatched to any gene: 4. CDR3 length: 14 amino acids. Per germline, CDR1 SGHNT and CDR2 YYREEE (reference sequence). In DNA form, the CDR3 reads TGTGCCAGCAGCTCCGGGACAGGGTTAGAGACCCAGTACTTC. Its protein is CASSSGTGLETQYF.

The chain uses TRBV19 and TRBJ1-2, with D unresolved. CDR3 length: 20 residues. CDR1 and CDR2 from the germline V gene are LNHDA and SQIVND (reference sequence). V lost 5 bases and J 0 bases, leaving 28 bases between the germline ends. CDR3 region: CASSPRGGPTHFLANYGYTF. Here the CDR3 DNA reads TGTGCCAGTAGTCCTCGGGGAGGGCCGACTCATTTTTTAGCTAACTATGGCTACACCTTC.

The CDR3 bases are TGTGCCAGCAGTCCCCAGGGAGGCGGGGAGACCCAGTACTTC. Its translation is CASSPQGGGETQYF. The genes are TRBV28 and TRBJ2-5, with a tentative D call TRBD2 (6 bases). The V and J ends lost 5 bases and 5 bases respectively, with 15 bases between them. This CDR3 spans 14 amino acids. CDR1 is MDHEN, CDR2 SYDVKM, per germline. Supplemented by reference TRBV28 and TRBJ2-5, the full variable domain reads DVKVTQSSRYLVKRTGEKVFLECVQDMDHENMFWYRQDPGLGLRLIYFSYDVKMKEKGDIPEGYSVSREKKERFSLILESASTNQTSMYLCASSPQGGGETQYFGPGTRLLVL.

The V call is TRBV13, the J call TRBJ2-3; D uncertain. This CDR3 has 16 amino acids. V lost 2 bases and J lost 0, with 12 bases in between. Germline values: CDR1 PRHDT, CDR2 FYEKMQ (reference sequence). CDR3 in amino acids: CASSLSILGSTDTQYF. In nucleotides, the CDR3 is TGTGCCAGCAGCTTAAGTATTCTAGGTAGCACAGATACGCAGTATTTT.

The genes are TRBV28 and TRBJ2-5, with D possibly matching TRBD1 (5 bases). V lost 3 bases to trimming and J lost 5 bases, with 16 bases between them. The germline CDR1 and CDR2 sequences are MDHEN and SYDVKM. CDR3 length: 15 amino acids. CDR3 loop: CASSFPSGARETQYF. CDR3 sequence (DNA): TGTGCCAGCAGTTTTCCCAGTGGGGCTAGGGAGACCCAGTACTTC.

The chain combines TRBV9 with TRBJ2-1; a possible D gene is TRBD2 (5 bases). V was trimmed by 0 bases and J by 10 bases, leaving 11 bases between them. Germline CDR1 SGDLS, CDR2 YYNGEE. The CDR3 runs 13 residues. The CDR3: CASSVESGGEQFF. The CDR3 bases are TGTGCCAGCAGCGTAGAGAGCGGCGGCGAGCAGTTCTTC.

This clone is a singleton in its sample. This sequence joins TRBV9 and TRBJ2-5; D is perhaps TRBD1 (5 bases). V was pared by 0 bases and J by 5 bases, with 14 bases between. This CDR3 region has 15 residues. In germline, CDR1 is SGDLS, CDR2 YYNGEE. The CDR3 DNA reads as TGTGCCAGCAGCGTAGCTACAGGTTTACGGGAGACCCAGTACTTC. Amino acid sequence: CASSVATGLRETQYF. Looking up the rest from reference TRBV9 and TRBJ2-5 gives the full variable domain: DSGVTQTPKHLITATGQRVTLRCSPRSGDLSVYWYQQSLDQGLQFLIQYYNGEERAKGNILERFSAQQFPDLHSELNLSSLELGDSALYFCASSVATGLRETQYFGPGTRLLVL.

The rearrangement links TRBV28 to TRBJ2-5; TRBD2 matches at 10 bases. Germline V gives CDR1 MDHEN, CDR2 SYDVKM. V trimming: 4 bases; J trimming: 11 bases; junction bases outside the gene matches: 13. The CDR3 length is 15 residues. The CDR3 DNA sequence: TGTGCCAGCAGTTCAGCGGGGGGGTCGGATCATGAGCAGTACTTC. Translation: CASSSAGGSDHEQYF.

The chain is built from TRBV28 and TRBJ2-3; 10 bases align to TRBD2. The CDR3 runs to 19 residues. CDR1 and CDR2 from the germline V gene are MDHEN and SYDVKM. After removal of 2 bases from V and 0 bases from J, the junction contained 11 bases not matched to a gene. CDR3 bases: TGTGCCAGCAGTTTACGTAATAGGATAGCGGGGGGAAGCACAGATACGCAGTATTTT. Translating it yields CASSLRNRIAGGSTDTQYF.

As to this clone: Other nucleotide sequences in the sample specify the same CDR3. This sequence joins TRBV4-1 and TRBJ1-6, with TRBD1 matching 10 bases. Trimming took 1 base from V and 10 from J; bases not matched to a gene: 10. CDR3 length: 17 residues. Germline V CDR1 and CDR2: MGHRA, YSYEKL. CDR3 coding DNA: TGCGCCAGCAGCCAAGCCAGGGGACAGGGGATGGAATCACCCCTCCACTTT. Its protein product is CASSQARGQGMESPLHF.

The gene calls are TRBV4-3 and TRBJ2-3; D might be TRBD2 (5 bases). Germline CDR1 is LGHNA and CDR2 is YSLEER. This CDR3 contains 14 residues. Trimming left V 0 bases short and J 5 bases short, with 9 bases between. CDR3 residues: CASSQETGIDTQYF. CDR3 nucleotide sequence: TGCGCCAGCAGCCAAGAAACGGGGATAGATACGCAGTATTTT.

CDR3: CASSQAAGAADTQYF. The CDR3 nucleotides are TGCGCCAGCAGCCAAGCAGCGGGGGCGGCAGATACGCAGTATTTT. V usage is TRBV4-1 and J usage is TRBJ2-3; 8 positions match TRBD2. The trim removed 1 base at V and 4 bases at J, leaving 4 bases unmatched. Germline loops: CDR1 MGHRA, CDR2 YSYEKL. The CDR3 is 15 amino acids.

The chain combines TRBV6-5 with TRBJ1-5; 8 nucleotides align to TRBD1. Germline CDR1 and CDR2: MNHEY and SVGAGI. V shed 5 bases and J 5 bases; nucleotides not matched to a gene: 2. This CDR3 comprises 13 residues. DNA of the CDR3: TGTGCCAGCAGTCGACAGGGGTATCAGCCCCAGCATTTT. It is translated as CASSRQGYQPQHF.

CDR3 sequence: CASSGGAGVPFYGYTF. In DNA, the CDR3 is TGTGCCAGCAGCGGGGGGGCGGGAGTACCTTTCTATGGCTACACCTTC. V gene TRBV5-4 combines with J gene TRBJ1-2; D perhaps matches TRBD1 (6 bases). Germline V gene data show CDR1 as SGHNT and CDR2 as YYREEE (reference sequence). This CDR3 contains 16 residues. V was shortened by 4 bases and J by 4 bases, with 20 bases between the two germline ends.

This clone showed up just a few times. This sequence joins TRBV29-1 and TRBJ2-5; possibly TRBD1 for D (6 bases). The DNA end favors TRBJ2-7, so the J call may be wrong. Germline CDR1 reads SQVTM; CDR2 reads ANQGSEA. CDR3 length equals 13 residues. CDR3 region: CSVGKGTSYEQYF. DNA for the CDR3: TGCAGCGTTGGGAAGGGGACATCCTACGAGCAGTACTTC.

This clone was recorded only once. The CDR3 is CASSNRREYFIQYF. The CDR3 nucleotides read TGTGCCAGCAGTAACCGGCGGGAGTATTTCATTCAGTACTTC. The rearrangement uses TRBV6-4 and TRBJ2-4; 7 bases fit TRBD2. Trimming cost V 5 bases and J 9 bases; bases outside gene matches: 10. Looked up from germline, CDR1 is MRHNA and CDR2 is SNTAGT. The CDR3 has 14 residues.